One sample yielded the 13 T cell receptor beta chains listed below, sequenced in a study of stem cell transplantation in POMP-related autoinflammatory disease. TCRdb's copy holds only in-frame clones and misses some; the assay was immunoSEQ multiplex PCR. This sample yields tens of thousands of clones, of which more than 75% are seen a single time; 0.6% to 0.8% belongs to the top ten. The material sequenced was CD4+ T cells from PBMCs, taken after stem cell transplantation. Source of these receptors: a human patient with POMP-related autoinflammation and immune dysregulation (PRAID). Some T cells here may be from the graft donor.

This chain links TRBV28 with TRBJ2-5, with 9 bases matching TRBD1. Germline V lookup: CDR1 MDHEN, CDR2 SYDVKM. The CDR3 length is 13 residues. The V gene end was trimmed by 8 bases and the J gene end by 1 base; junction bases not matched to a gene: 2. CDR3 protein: CASRGQGQETQYF. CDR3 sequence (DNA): TGTGCCAGCCGGGGACAGGGCCAAGAGACCCAGTACTTC.

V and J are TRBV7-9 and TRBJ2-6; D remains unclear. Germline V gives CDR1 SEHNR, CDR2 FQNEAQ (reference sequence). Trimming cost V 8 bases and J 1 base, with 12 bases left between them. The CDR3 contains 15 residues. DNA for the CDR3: TGTGCCAGCCGTGGGTCAGCGTCTGGGGCCAACGTCCTGACTTTC. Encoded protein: CASRGSASGANVLTF.

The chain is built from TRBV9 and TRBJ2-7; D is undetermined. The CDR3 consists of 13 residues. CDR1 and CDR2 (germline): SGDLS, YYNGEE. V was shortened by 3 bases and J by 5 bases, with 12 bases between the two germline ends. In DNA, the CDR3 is TGTGCCAGCAGCGCAACCCCCAGAGACGAGCAGTACTTC. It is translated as CASSATPRDEQYF.

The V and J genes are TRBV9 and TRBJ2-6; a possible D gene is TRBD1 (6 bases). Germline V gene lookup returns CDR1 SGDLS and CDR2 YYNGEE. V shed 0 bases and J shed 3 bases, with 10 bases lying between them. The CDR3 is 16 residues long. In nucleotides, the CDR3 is TGTGCCAGCAGCGTAGCTGGGGGCCTTGGGGCCAACGTCCTGACTTTC. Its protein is CASSVAGGLGANVLTF.

The chain's CDR3 is CASSIGPNRGQPQHF. The CDR3 DNA sequence: TGTGCCAGTAGTATAGGCCCTAACAGGGGTCAGCCCCAGCATTTT. The chain couples TRBV19 to TRBJ1-5; TRBD1 matches at 7 bases. CDR3 length equals 15 residues. CDR1 and CDR2 (germline): LNHDA, SQIVND (reference sequence). Unmatched junction bases numbered 6, after V lost 1 base and J lost 6 bases.

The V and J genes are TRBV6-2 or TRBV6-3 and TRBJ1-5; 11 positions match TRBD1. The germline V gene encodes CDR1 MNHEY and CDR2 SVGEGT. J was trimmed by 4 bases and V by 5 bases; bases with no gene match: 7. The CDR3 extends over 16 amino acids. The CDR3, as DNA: TGTGCCAGCAGTCAGGAGGACAGGGGGCGAAATCAGCCCCAGCATTTT. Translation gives CASSQEDRGRNQPQHF.

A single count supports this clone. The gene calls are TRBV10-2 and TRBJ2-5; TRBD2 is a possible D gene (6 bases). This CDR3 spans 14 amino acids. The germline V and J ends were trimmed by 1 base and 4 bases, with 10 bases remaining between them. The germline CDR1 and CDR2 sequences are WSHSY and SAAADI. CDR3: CASSEWGRPETQYF. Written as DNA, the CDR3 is TGCGCCAGCAGTGAGTGGGGGAGGCCAGAGACCCAGTACTTC.

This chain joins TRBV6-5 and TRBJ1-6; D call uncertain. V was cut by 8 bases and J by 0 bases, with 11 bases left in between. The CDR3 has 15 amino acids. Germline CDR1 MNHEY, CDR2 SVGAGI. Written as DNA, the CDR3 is TGTGCCAGCCCCCGGGATAGCTCCTATAATTCACCCCTCCACTTT. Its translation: CASPRDSSYNSPLHF.

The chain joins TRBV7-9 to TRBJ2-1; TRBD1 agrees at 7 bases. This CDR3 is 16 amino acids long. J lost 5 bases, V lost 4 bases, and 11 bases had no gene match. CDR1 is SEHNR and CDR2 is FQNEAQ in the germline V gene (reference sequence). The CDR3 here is CASSSTLTGFNNEQFF. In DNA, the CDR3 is TGTGCCAGCAGCTCCACTTTGACAGGGTTTAACAATGAGCAGTTCTTC.

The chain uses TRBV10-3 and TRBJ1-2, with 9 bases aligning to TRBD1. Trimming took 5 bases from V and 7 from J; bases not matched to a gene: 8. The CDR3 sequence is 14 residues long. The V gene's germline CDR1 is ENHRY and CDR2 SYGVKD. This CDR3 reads CAISQTGGSSGYTF. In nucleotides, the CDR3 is TGTGCCATCAGTCAGACAGGGGGATCCTCTGGCTACACCTTC.

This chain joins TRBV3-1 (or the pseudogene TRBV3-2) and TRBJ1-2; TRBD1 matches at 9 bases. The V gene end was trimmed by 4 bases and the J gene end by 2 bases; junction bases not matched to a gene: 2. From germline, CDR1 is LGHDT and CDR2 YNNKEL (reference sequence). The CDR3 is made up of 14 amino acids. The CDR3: CASSPGTGNYGYTF. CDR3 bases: TGTGCCAGCAGCCCCGGGACAGGGAACTATGGCTACACCTTC.

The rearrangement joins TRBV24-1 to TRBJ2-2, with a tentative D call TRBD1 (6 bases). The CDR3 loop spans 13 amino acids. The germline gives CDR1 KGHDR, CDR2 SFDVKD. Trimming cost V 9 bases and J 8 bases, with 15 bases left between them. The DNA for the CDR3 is TGTGCCACCCGATCTACAGGGCAGGGGGAGCTGTTTTTT. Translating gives CATRSTGQGELFF.

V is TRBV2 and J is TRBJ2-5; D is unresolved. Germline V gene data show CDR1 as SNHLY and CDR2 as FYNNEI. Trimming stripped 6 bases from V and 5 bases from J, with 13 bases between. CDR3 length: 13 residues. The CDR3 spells CASSEDVSETQYF. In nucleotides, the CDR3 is TGTGCCAGCAGCGAGGACGTATCCGAGACCCAGTACTTC. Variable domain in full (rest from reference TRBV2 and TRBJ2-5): EPEVTQTPSHQVTQMGQEVILRCVPISNHLYFYWYRQILGQKVEFLVSFYNNEISEKSEIFDDQFSVERPDGSNFTLKIRSTKLEDSAMYFCASSEDVSETQYFGPGTRLLVL.